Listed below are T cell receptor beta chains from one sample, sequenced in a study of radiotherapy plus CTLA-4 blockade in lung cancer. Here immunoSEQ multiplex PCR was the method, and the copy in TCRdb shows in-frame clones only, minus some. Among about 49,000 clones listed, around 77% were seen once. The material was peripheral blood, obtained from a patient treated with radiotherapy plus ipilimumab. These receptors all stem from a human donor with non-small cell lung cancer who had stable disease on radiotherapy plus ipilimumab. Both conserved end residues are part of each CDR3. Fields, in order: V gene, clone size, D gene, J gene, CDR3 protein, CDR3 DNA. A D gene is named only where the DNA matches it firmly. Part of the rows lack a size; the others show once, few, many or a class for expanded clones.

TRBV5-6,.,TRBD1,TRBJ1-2,CASSLPIRTGGSLTYGYTF,TGTGCCAGCAGCTTACCCATTCGGACAGGGGGTTCCCTTACCTATGGCTACACCTTC
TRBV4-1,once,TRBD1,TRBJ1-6,CASSQEQGTIISPLHF,TGCGCCAGCAGCCAAGAACAGGGGACAATTATTTCACCCCTCCACTTT
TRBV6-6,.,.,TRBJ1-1,CASRAWTTGMNTEAFF,TGTGCCAGCAGGGCTTGGACCACGGGGATGAACACTGAAGCTTTCTTT
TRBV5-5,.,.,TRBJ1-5,CASSGGAGAHQPQHF,TGTGCCAGCAGCGGAGGGGCGGGGGCCCACCAGCCCCAGCATTTT
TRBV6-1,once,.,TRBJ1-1,CASSRAGELNTEAFF,TGTGCCAGCAGCAGGGCGGGTGAATTGAACACTGAAGCTTTCTTT
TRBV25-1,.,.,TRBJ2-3,CASSESTGGTQSTDTQYF,TGTGCCAGCAGTGAATCCACCGGAGGGACACAAAGCACAGATACGCAGTATTTT
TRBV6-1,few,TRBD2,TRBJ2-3,CASSEGWGSGGATDTQYF,TGTGCCAGCAGTGAAGGTTGGGGAAGCGGGGGGGCCACAGATACGCAGTATTTT
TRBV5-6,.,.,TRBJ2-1,CASSLVGGEQFF,TGTGCCAGCAGCTTGGTTGGGGGCGAGCAGTTCTTC
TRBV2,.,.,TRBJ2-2,CASSATVNTGELFF,TGTGCCAGCAGCGCGACAGTGAACACCGGGGAGCTGTTTTTT
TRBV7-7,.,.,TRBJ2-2,CASSLAQNTGELFF,TGTGCCAGCAGCTTAGCCCAAAACACCGGGGAGCTGTTTTTT
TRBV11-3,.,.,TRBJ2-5,CASSSGLDRSGEETQYF,TGTGCCAGCAGCTCCGGATTGGACAGATCTGGGGAAGAGACCCAGTACTTC
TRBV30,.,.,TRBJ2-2,CAWRGLNTGELFF,TGTGCCTGGAGGGGGTTGAACACCGGGGAGCTGTTTTTT
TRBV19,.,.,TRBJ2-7,CASSVIGSSYEQYF,TGTGCCAGTAGTGTTATAGGCTCGTCCTACGAGCAGTACTTC
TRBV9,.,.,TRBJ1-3,CASSVGDNPGNTIYF,TGTGCCAGCAGCGTCGGGGATAACCCTGGAAACACCATATATTTT
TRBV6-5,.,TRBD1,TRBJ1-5,CASMTGRNQPQHF,TGTGCCAGCATGACAGGGCGAAATCAGCCCCAGCATTTT
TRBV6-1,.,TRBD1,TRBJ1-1,CASSLDRWRDTEAFF,TGTGCCAGCAGTCTGGACAGGTGGAGGGACACTGAAGCTTTCTTT
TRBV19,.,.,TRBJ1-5,CASSKRQGVQPQHF,TGTGCCAGTAGTAAGCGTCAGGGTGTTCAGCCCCAGCATTTT
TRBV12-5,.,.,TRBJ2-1,CASGLVKGGGLNNEQFF,TGTGCTAGTGGTTTGGTAAAGGGGGGAGGCTTAAACAATGAGCAGTTCTTC
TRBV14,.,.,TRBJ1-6,CASSQESHNSPLHF,TGTGCCAGCAGCCAAGAGTCCCATAATTCACCCCTCCACTTT
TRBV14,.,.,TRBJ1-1,CASTRWDPTEAFF,TGTGCCAGCACCCGGTGGGATCCCACTGAAGCTTTCTTT
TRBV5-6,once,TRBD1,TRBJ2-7,CASSLPTGTEQYF,TGTGCCAGCAGCCTGCCGACAGGGACCGAGCAGTACTTC
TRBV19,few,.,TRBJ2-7,CASSIGQEHSYEQYF,TGTGCCAGTAGTATAGGACAGGAACACTCCTACGAGCAGTACTTC
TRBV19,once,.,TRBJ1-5,CASSIVAPGQPQHF,TGTGCCAGTAGTATAGTTGCCCCAGGTCAGCCCCAGCATTTT
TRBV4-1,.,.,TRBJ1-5,CASSQDANNQPQHF,TGCGCCAGCAGCCAAGATGCCAACAATCAGCCCCAGCATTTT
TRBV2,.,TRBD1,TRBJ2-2,CASRRTGGGELFF,TGTGCCAGCAGACGTACAGGGGGAGGGGAGCTGTTTTTT
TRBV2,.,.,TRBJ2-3,CASRLRTDTQYF,TGTGCCAGCAGACTTCGCACAGATACGCAGTATTTT
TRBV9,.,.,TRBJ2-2,CASSVVYDTGELFF,TGTGCCAGCAGCGTAGTATATGACACCGGGGAGCTGTTTTTT
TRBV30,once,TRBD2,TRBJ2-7,CAWRVGGGFSYEQYF,TGTGCCTGGCGGGTGGGGGGGGGATTCTCCTACGAGCAGTACTTC
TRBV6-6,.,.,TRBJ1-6,CASSRTDLDSPLHF,TGTGCCAGCAGTCGGACAGACCTCGATTCACCCCTCCACTTT
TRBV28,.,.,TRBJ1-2,CASSSDHGYTF,TGTGCCAGCAGTTCTGATCATGGCTACACCTTC
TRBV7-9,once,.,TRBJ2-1,CASSLVAYEQFF,TGTGCCAGCAGCTTAGTAGCCTATGAGCAGTTCTTC
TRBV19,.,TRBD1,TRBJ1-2,CASSIGGGRSYYRYTF,TGTGCCAGTAGTATTGGAGGGGGCAGGTCATATTATCGCTACACCTTC
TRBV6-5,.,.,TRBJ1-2,CASSAQGRGYTF,TGTGCCAGCAGTGCCCAGGGCCGAGGCTACACCTTC
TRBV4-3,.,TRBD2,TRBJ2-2,CASSQSGLASGTGELFF,TGCGCCAGCAGCCAGTCTGGACTAGCGTCGGGCACCGGGGAGCTGTTTTTT
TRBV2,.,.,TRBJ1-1,CATIRERNTEAFF,TGTGCCACTATAAGAGAACGCAACACTGAAGCTTTCTTT
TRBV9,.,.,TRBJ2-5,CASGSGGSGVHQYF,TGTGCCAGCGGTTCGGGGGGCAGTGGCGTTCACCAGTACTTC
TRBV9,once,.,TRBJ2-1,CASSGLRSNEQFF,TGTGCCAGCAGCGGCCTCCGGAGCAATGAGCAGTTCTTC
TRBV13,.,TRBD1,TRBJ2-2,CASSPRDRRRGELFF,TGTGCCAGCAGCCCTCGGGACAGGAGGCGCGGGGAGCTGTTTTTT
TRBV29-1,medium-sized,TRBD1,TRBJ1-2,CSVEDQKGQGFGYTF,TGCAGCGTTGAAGATCAGAAGGGACAGGGGTTCGGCTACACCTTC
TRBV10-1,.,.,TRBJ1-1,CASSDGKATIDTEAFF,TGCGCCAGCAGTGATGGAAAGGCCACCATTGACACTGAAGCTTTCTTT
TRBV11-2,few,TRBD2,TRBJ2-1,CASSLIPQGGSGGYNEQFF,TGTGCCAGCAGCCTTATCCCCCAGGGGGGTAGCGGGGGTTACAATGAGCAGTTCTTC
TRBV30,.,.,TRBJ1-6,CAWSLEWGNSPLHF,TGTGCCTGGAGTCTTGAGTGGGGCAATTCACCCCTCCACTTT
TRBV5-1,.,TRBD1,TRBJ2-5,CASSTLPGQGPLGETQYF,TGCGCCAGCAGCACGCTACCGGGACAGGGGCCGTTGGGGGAGACCCAGTACTTC
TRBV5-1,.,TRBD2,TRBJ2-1,CASSLPTSGGDNEQFF,TGCGCCAGCAGCTTGCCTACTAGCGGGGGAGACAATGAGCAGTTCTTC
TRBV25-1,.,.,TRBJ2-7,CASSRQGGKSYEQYF,TGTGCCAGCAGTCGGCAGGGGGGGAAAAGCTACGAGCAGTACTTC
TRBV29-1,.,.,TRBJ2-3,CSVTTGEAWDTQYF,TGCAGCGTTACAACAGGGGAGGCTTGGGATACGCAGTATTTT
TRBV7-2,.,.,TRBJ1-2,CASSLDRSLVGYTF,TGTGCCAGCAGCTTAGATAGGAGCCTAGTGGGCTACACCTTC
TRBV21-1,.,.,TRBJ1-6,CASRRWTAYNSPLHF,TGTGCCAGCAGACGCTGGACAGCTTATAATTCACCCCTCCACTTT
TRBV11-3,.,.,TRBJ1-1,CASSTRPNTEAFF,TGTGCCAGCAGCACCCGACCGAACACTGAAGCTTTCTTT
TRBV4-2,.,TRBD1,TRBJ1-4,CASSIPGTGDEKLFF,TGTGCCAGCAGCATCCCCGGGACAGGGGACGAAAAACTGTTTTTT
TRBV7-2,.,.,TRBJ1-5,CASSQNNHRVSNQPQHF,TGTGCCAGCAGCCAAAACAACCACAGGGTCAGCAATCAGCCCCAGCATTTT
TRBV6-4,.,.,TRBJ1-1,CASSDSTSTEAFF,TGTGCCAGCAGTGACTCGACCAGCACTGAAGCTTTCTTT
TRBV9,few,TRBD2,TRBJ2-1,CASSPRGGFLIDEQFF,TGTGCCAGCAGCCCACGGGGGGGCTTCCTTATCGATGAGCAGTTCTTC
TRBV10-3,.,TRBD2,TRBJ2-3,CAISESPGLAGDTDTQYF,TGTGCCATCAGTGAGTCGCCGGGACTAGCGGGGGACACAGATACGCAGTATTTT